Given below is one T cell receptor (beta chain) in context. CDR1 SNHLY and CDR2 FYNNEI come from the germline V gene. V was clipped by 3 bases and J by 7 bases; unmatched bases: 4. The CDR3 runs to 13 residues. The sample originates from a study of CD8+CD57+ T cells in acquired aplastic anemia. The wider study: An average of roughly 2.9 ug of DNA was obtained from sorted CD4+ and CD8+ cells.

Those patients picked for sequencing had displayed CD8+CD57+ cell expansion on flow cytometry. The patients, all of them, had severe acquired aplastic anemia. Patients had not yet gotten any therapy when their blood was taken for sampling. Profiling of TCR beta VDJ combinations and CDR3 sequences used genomic DNA as template. TCRdb fed the reads into MiXCR, producing one record per CDR3 protein. Of approximately 300,000 distinct CDR3 sequences detected, under 60% appear once; the ten largest clones hold around 1.2%. The receptor was isolated from a human donor with aplastic anemia. The sequencing input was sorted CD4+, CD8+, or CD8+CD57+ T cells (not recorded which) from PBMCs. The chain employs TRBV2 and TRBJ2-3; 7 positions agree with TRBD1. Here the CDR3 DNA reads TGTGCCAGCAGTGATTACAGGGGATATACGCAGTATTTT. It translates to CASSDYRGYTQYF.